This TCR beta chain was sequenced in a study of shared clonotypes between healthy human individuals (dated by TCRdb to the early 2020s). Regarding the study in general: Three men and a couple of women, aged 18 to 49 years, made up the cohort. Between about 0.94 and 8.9 billion PBMCs per donor were obtained by leukapheresis. Per donor, three plates each were used for CD4 naive and CD4 memory, two for CD8 naive, and one for CD8 memory. Libraries were prepared and TCR repertoires were sequenced by different laboratories using diverse techniques, in order to increase sequencing depth and limit assay-specific biases. The study deeply sequenced blood TCR repertoires of five healthy adults to estimate repertoire size and the extent of clonotype sharing between individuals. Broader findings and caveats from the paper: Pairwise subsampling led to the expectation that sequencing depth would affect the degree of clonotype sharing among donors. Naive subsets generally had larger estimated clonotype richness than memory subsets did. Rarefaction of sorted-subset datasets indicated incomplete sequencing despite the large sequencing depth. Sharing across several donors was observed for about 5% of naive CD4, around 3.5% of naive CD8, 2% to 2.5% of memory CD4, and approximately 0.41% of memory CD8 clonotypes. The small number of donors limited the genetic and exposure-history diversity represented. Clonotypes shared by all four sorted-subset donors showed higher generation probabilities than non-shared clonotypes. Sampling was limited to blood, and TCR repertoires in tissue likely differ from TCR repertoires in blood.

As regards this clone: Its target antigen remains unknown. One base away there is no much larger clone; base qualities are not given.

Using the deep immunoSEQ assay, multiplex PCR amplified TCR CDR3 regions from genomic DNA. For each cell subset, the extracted genomic DNA was distributed evenly across all wells of several immunoSEQ 96-well plates, and each plate served as one replicate. For sorted subsets, around 0.2 ug of genomic DNA, equivalent to roughly 33,000 T cell genomes, went into each replicate PCR. Purified libraries were quantified with a Qubit 3.0 fluorometer, sized on a Bioanalyzer 2100, and re-quantified with the KAPA Library Quantification kit. Every immunoSEQ 96-well plate was sequenced on a dedicated single-read 150-cycle Illumina NextSeq 550 flow cell. The authors' pipeline ran thus. Because the immunoSEQ output held only junctional sequences and lacked quality scores, the filtering could not match the filtering applied to full-length reads. To assign V/J genes and CDR3, sequences were annotated using PyIR, a Python wrapper for IgBLAST v1.9, with IMGT germline references. Any read was removed if the V/J assignment was weak (E-value above 1e-6), the CDR3 was missing, or the read contained stop codons, out-of-frame junctions, or ambiguous translated residues. V3J clonotypes were defined as sequences sharing an identical inferred V gene, J gene, and CDR3 amino acid sequence. The percentage overlap between two repertoires was calculated by dividing the number of shared unique clonotypes by the size of the smaller repertoire. Three approaches were used to assess repertoire richness: RTK rarefaction, the Chao1 estimator, and Recon v2.1 estimates of unobserved clonotypes. OLGA was used to compute generation probabilities for all TCRbeta clonotypes that the gDNA method yielded from a handful of donors. Sourced from immuneACCESS, this table was stored by TCRdb with only in-frame sequences that have V and J called. A share of the clones is absent; for the studies checked, an unresolved V gene accounts for under half, and the remainder has no known explanation. The D gene and trimming were derived from the DNA, and the V and J assignments and clone size from that table. Counted in this sample were approximately 1.4 million clones; around 98% of them appeared once. The ten largest make up about 0.42% of the sample.

V trim: 6 bases; J trim: 4 bases; unmatched bases: 6. Measured from the cysteine to the phenylalanine, the CDR3 is 14 residues long. Only CDR3 DNA remains: 42 bases, in frame from the first base. CDR1 and CDR2 are read off the germline V gene as MNHEY and SVGAGI. Healthy HIV-negative adults with no recently reported acute infections or vaccinations were included as donors. Only Caucasian adults living in Nashville, Tennessee, USA were represented among the donors. CD4+ T cells were enriched by magnetic negative selection, after which naive cells were positively selected on CD45RA and the negative fraction was taken as the memory subset. Blood was obtained by leukapheresis, after which PBMCs were separated by Ficoll-Histopaque density gradient centrifugation and cryopreserved in liquid nitrogen vapor phase. Purity and quantity of every magnetically sorted T cell population were checked by analytical flow cytometry. Each sorted fraction had its genomic DNA isolated and then quantified by UV absorbance on a Nanodrop 2000c.

The sequenced sample consisted of naive CD4+ T cells sorted from blood. The intended sense of this specimen's cell subset or site label: CD45RA+ positively selected. The TCR originated in a man in his thirties or forties in good health. This receptor chain uses TRBV6-5 and TRBJ1-1, and TRBD1 aligns with 9 junction nucleotides. The base sequence is TGTGCCAGCAGCCCCGGGACAGGGTTCACTGAAGCTTTCTTT. The encoded protein is CASSPGTGFTEAFF.